The T cell receptor beta chain described here comes from a study of cytomegalovirus exposure and HLA in healthy donors. Whole-study context: Counted in an early data release were tens of millions of unique TCRs from HLA-typed donors. There were 350 to 450 genotyped donors. Of these, 81% fell in the genetic ancestry cluster associated with self-reported Caucasian donors.

PCR employed 60 Vbeta and 13 Jbeta primers. Sequencing used immunoSEQ multiplex PCR; TCRdb keeps in-frame clones, though not all of them. Here the sample spans about 140,000 clones, roughly 83% being singletons. With V trimmed by 5 bases and J by 0 bases, 4 bases remained unmatched. Looked up from germline, CDR1 is SGHTA and CDR2 is FQGTGA. CDR3 length equals 17 residues. Study results and caveats: Prior analysis indicated that the majority of TCR beta V segments exhibited productivity approximately 87% or approximately 30% of the time.

On this clone itself: Its antigen is currently unknown.

Sequences were obtained from PBMCs. The source is a man in his forties in good health and CMV-seropositive. The chain recombines TRBV7-3 with TRBJ2-6; 10 bases are shared with TRBD1. This CDR3 reads CASSGTGASSGANVLTF. The CDR3 DNA reads as TGTGCCAGCAGCGGGACAGGGGCTAGCTCTGGGGCCAACGTCCTGACTTTC.